This T cell receptor (beta chain) was sequenced in a study of blood T cell repertoires in COVID-19. For the study at large: The analysed material was cDNA or gDNA that came from T cells, B-cell-depleted T cells, or PBMCs.

In the authors' workflow: Amplification with reference gene primers provided the estimates of nucleated cell counts. Here immunoSEQ multiplex PCR was the method, and the copy in TCRdb shows in-frame clones only, minus some. V and J calls and clone size are as listed in that table; D and trimming were resolved from the DNA. The data show about 140,000 clones, just over 85% seen once. Germline lookup yields CDR1 LGHNA and CDR2 YSLEER. V dropped 3 bases and J dropped 3 bases, with 11 bases sitting between them. CDR3 length: 15 amino acids. This chain connects TRBV4-3 to TRBJ1-4, with a possible D match to TRBD1 (5 bases). The TCR was taken from a woman aged 60-75 years with acute or convalescent COVID-19. The source material was peripheral blood. In nucleotides, the CDR3 is TGCGCCAGCAGCCAGGGGGTAGCGGCTAATGAAAAACTGTTTTTT. Encoded protein: CASSQGVAANEKLFF.